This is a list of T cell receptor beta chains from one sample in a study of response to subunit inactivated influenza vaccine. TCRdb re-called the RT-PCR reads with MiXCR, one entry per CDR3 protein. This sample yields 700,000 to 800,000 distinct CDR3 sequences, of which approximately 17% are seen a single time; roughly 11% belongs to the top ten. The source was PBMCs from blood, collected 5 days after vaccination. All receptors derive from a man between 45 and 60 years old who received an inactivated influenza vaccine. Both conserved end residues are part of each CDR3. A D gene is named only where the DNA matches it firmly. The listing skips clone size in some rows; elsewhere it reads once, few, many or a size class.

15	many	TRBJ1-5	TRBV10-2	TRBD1	TGCGCCAGCAGTGACACAGGGGGCTACGGTCAGCCCCAGCATTTT	CASSDTGGYGQPQHF
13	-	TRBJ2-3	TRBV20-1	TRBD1	TGCAGTGCGAGGGGACAGGGTCGGGATACGCAGTATTTT	CSARGQGRDTQYF
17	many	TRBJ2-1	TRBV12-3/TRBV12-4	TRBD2	TGTGCCAGCAGTTTAAGAGAACGGCGGGAGGGCCAACACGAGCAGTTCTTC	CASSLRERREGQHEQFF
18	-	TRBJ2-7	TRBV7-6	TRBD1	TGTGCCAGCAGCTTAGCCCCCTATGGGGACAGGAGCTCCTACGAGCAGTACTTC	CASSLAPYGDRSSYEQYF
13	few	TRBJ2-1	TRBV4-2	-	TGTGCCAGCAGCCAAGAGCGAATCAATGAGCAGTTCTTC	CASSQERINEQFF
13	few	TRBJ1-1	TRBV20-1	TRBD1	TGCAGTGCTACGACAGGGGGAAACACTGAAGCTTTCTTT	CSATTGGNTEAFF
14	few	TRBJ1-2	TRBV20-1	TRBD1	TGCAGTACTCGGACAGGCCTCTCCCCCAGGGGCTACACCTTC	CSTRTGLSPRGYTF
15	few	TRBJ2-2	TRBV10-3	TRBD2	TGTGCCATCAGGGCTAGCGGGGAGATCACCGGGGAGCTGTTTTTT	CAIRASGEITGELFF
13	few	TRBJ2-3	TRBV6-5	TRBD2	TGTGCCAGCAGTTACTCAGCGGGAGGCTTGCAGTATTTT	CASSYSAGGLQYF
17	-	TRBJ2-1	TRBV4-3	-	TGCGCCAGCAGCGACGGGGGACAACTTGCCAGTGGGGATGAGCAGTTCTTC	CASSDGGQLASGDEQFF
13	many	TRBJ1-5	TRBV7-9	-	TGTGCCAGCAGCGACAGTGGGAATCAGCCCCAGCATTTT	CASSDSGNQPQHF
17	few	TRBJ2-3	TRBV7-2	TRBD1	TGTGCCAGCAGCCGACGATCGACAGGGGCCGCCGGAGATACGCAGTATTTT	CASSRRSTGAAGDTQYF
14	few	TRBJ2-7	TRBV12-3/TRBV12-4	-	TGTGCCAGCAGTCCTAACAGGGCCTCCTACGAGCAGTACTTC	CASSPNRASYEQYF
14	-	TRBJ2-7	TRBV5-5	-	TGTGCCAGCAGCTTGGAGGGTGGTTTAATCGAGCAGTACTTC	CASSLEGGLIEQYF
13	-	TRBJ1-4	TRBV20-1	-	TGCAGTGCTGGAACAGGAGGCAGGGAAAAACTGTTTTTT	CSAGTGGREKLFF
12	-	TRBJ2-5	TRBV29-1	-	TGCAGCGTTGAGGACGGGAGTGAGACCCAGTACTTC	CSVEDGSETQYF
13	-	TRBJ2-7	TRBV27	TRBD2	TGTGCCAGTGGGGGGGGAAGTCGGTACGAGCAGTACTTC	CASGGGSRYEQYF
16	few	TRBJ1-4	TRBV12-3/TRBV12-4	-	TGTGCCAGCACCGGCAGGGCAGGCACAACTAATGAAAAACTGTTTTTT	CASTGRAGTTNEKLFF
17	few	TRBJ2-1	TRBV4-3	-	TGCGCCAGCAGCCAAGATAGTGGCAGTTCCTCCTACAATGAGCAGTTCTTC	CASSQDSGSSSYNEQFF
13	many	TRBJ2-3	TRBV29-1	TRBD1	TGCAGCGTTAGCAGGGGGCGCGGAGATACGCAGTATTTT	CSVSRGRGDTQYF
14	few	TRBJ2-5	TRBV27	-	TGTGCCAGCAGTAAACTTCCGGGTTACGAGACCCAGTACTTC	CASSKLPGYETQYF
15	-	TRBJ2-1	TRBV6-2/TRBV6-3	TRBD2	TGTGCCAGCAGTCGACTAGCGGGAGGCAGGAATGAGCAGTTCTTC	CASSRLAGGRNEQFF
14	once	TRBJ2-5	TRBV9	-	TGTGCCAGCAGCGATGGGGGAGGAGTAGAGACCCAGTACTTC	CASSDGGGVETQYF
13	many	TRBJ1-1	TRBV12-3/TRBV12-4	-	TGTGCCAGCAGTTTAAAGGGGAACACTGAAGCTTTCTTT	CASSLKGNTEAFF
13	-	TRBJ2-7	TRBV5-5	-	TGTGCCAGCAGTTTCCGGGGAGTTTACGAGCAGTACTTC	CASSFRGVYEQYF
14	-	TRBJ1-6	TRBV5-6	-	TGTGCCAGCAGCTTGGGAGGGACCCAAGTCGCCCTCCACTTT	CASSLGGTQVALHF
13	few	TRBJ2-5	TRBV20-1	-	TGCAGTGGCAGACCCGGGTACCAAGAGACCCAGTACTTC	CSGRPGYQETQYF
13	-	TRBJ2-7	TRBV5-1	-	TGCGCCAGCAGCTTGGCCATGAGGGACGAGCAGTACTTC	CASSLAMRDEQYF
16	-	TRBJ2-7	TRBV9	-	TGTGCCAGCAGCGTAGAGGGGGGGATAGGGCTCGACGAGCAGTACTTC	CASSVEGGIGLDEQYF
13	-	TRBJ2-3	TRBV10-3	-	TGTGCCATCAGGAGGAAAAGCACAGATACGCAGTATTTT	CAIRRKSTDTQYF
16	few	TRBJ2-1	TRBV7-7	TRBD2	TGTGCTAGCAGCCCACTAGCGGGGGGTAATAGGAATGAGCAGTTCTTC	CASSPLAGGNRNEQFF